Described below is a single TCR beta chain sequence and its context. The CDR3 sequence is 17 residues long. With 2 bases removed from V and 8 bases from J, the gap between germline ends came to 22 bases. The germline V gene encodes CDR1 SGHTA and CDR2 FQGNSA. This entry belongs to a study of identical twins. One entry per CDR3 protein, called by TCRdb with MiXCR from the 5' RACE reads. Of 1,800,000 or so distinct CDR3 sequences detected, about 31% appear once; the ten largest clones hold approximately 0.29%. The chain links TRBV7-2 to TRBJ2-1, with D perhaps matching TRBD2 (6 bases). The sequence derives from a newborn girl in good health. The source material was cord blood. The CDR3: CASSLIGGRFVLDEQFF. The CDR3 DNA sequence: TGTGCCAGCAGCTTAATTGGAGGGCGGTTCGTGTTGGATGAGCAGTTCTTC.